This T cell receptor beta chain was observed in a study of CXCR3-negative and CXCR3-positive naive CD8 T cells. Study background: Summed over all libraries, TRB reads came to around 130 million, with about 1.5 +/- 0.3 million per library. Findings of the study overall: Naive cells, whether CXCR3-negative or CXCR3-positive, had similar TRBV-TRBJ usage, while memory cells differed. High diversity, comparable across both naive subsets, contrasted with much lower diversity in memory CD8+ cells. Comparison of naive cells showed more hydrophobic TRB CDR3s in CXCR3-positive than in CXCR3-negative naive cells. TRB CDR3 properties were used to infer TCR strength, and surface CD5 was comparable between naive subsets.

About this clonotype: Its antigen is unidentified.

TRB cDNA was prepared as libraries by UMI-labeled 5' RACE. TCRdb reanalyzed the 5' RACE reads, giving one entry per CDR3 protein sequence and no DNA. Here the sample table reports roughly 130,000 distinct CDR3 sequences. Germline loops: CDR1 SGHDT, CDR2 YYEEEE. This CDR3 region has 14 residues. The origin of this receptor is a human donor in good health. Some clones in this sample may be carry-over from other donors' samples. The chain uses TRBV5-6 and TRBJ2-7; TCRdb's D call, TRBD2, is unchecked because there is no DNA. Material: naive CXCR3+ CD8+ T cells from blood. The subset denotes: CD45RO-CCR7+CD27+CD95- naive CD8+ T cells expressing CXCR3 (TNR3+). CDR3 protein: CASSLERGSYEQYF. Filled out from reference TRBV5-6 and TRBJ2-7, the complete variable domain reads DAGVTQSPTHLIKTRGQQVTLRCSPKSGHDTVSWYQQALGQGPQFIFQYYEEEERQRGNFPDRFSGHQFPNYSSELNVNALLLGDSALYLCASSLERGSYEQYFGPGTRLTVT.